The entry that follows covers one TCR beta chain sequence. Tumor or blood genomic DNA was sequenced, with inputs of about 550 ng to 6,004 ng. This entry comes from a study of T cells in tumors after PD-1 blockade. Turning to the study itself: Either cemiplimab 350 mg every 2 weeks or pembrolizumab 200 mg every 3 weeks was given.

CDR3 length: 13 amino acids. Trimming pared 7 bases from V and 0 bases from J, leaving 7 bases between. Germline values: CDR1 SNHLY, CDR2 FYNNEI. Sequencing was performed with immunoSEQ multiplex PCR; in TCRdb, only in-frame clones are kept and a portion is missing. The data show 13,000 to 15,000 clones, 82% seen once. The receptor was derived from a human donor with basal cell carcinoma. V usage is TRBV2 and J usage is TRBJ2-1; D gene uncertain. Sample: PBMCs, taken after anti-PD-1 treatment. The CDR3 bases are TGTGCCAGCAAGGGCAGCTCCTACAATGAGCAGTTCTTC. Translated: CASKGSSYNEQFF. The full variable domain, in which reference TRBV2 and TRBJ2-1 provide the parts outside the CDR3, is EPEVTQTPSHQVTQMGQEVILRCVPISNHLYFYWYRQILGQKVEFLVSFYNNEISEKSEIFDDQFSVERPDGSNFTLKIRSTKLEDSAMYFCASKGSSYNEQFFGPGTRLTVL.